These T cell receptor beta chains were read from a single sample in a study of shared clonotypes between healthy human individuals. TCRdb's table, derived via immunoSEQ multiplex PCR, lists solely in-frame clones and lacks some. The sample has around 2.1 million clones; about 92% are singletons. Sequenced material: naive CD8+ T cells from PBMCs. Receptors were obtained from a man aged 18 to 29 in good health. Some clones in this sample may be carry-over from other donors' samples. The CDR3 runs from the conserved cysteine through the conserved F or W. D genes are given only for firm matches. Expanded clones get a size class; other rows say once, few or many, or leave the size out.

CDR3 DNA: TGTGCCAGCGACAGGGGGCGAAGCACAGATACGCAGTATTTT
CDR3 protein: CASDRGRSTDTQYF
V gene: TRBV7-2
clone size: .
J gene: TRBJ2-3
D gene: TRBD1

CDR3 DNA: TGTGCCAGCAGTGGGGACAGGGGGGGACGTCAGCCCCAGCATTTT
CDR3 protein: CASSGDRGGRQPQHF
V gene: TRBV6-1
clone size: .
J gene: TRBJ1-5
D gene: TRBD1

CDR3 DNA: TGTGCCAGCAGTTACTCGGAGGGAGACTATGGCTACACCTTC
CDR3 protein: CASSYSEGDYGYTF
V gene: TRBV6-5
clone size: .
J gene: TRBJ1-2
D gene: .

CDR3 DNA: TGCAGCGTTGAAGGGCGGGGAGACTCCTACGAGCAGTACTTC
CDR3 protein: CSVEGRGDSYEQYF
V gene: TRBV29-1
clone size: .
J gene: TRBJ2-7
D gene: .

CDR3 DNA: TGTGCCAGCAGCTGGCGCGGAGGAGGGTCTAGCACAGATACGCAGTATTTT
CDR3 protein: CASSWRGGGSSTDTQYF
V gene: TRBV7-6
clone size: .
J gene: TRBJ2-3
D gene: .

CDR3 DNA: TGCGCCAGCAGCCAAGGGACAGGGGGTCGGAATGAGCAGTTCTTC
CDR3 protein: CASSQGTGGRNEQFF
V gene: TRBV4-3
clone size: .
J gene: TRBJ2-1
D gene: TRBD1

CDR3 DNA: TGTGCCAGCAGTTCTGGGACAGAACCACAAGAGACCCAGTACTTC
CDR3 protein: CASSSGTEPQETQYF
V gene: TRBV28
clone size: .
J gene: TRBJ2-5
D gene: TRBD1

CDR3 DNA: TGTGCCTCCACGCCGGGTGCCGGAAACACCATATATTTT
CDR3 protein: CASTPGAGNTIYF
V gene: TRBV9
clone size: .
J gene: TRBJ1-3
D gene: .

CDR3 DNA: TGTGCCAGCAGAGAAAGGGGTACCTACTCTGGAAACACCATATATTTT
CDR3 protein: CASRERGTYSGNTIYF
V gene: TRBV2
clone size: once
J gene: TRBJ1-3
D gene: .

CDR3 DNA: TGTGCCAGCAGCTATGGGGGCTCAGGAGGCTACACCTTC
CDR3 protein: CASSYGGSGGYTF
V gene: TRBV5-4
clone size: .
J gene: TRBJ1-2
D gene: .

CDR3 DNA: TGTGCCAGCAGTAAACTAGCGGCTACCGAGCAGTACTTC
CDR3 protein: CASSKLAATEQYF
V gene: TRBV27
clone size: .
J gene: TRBJ2-7
D gene: TRBD2

CDR3 DNA: TGTGCCAGCAGTGATGTGGGGGGCGGGAACACTGAAGCTTTCTTT
CDR3 protein: CASSDVGGGNTEAFF
V gene: TRBV13
clone size: .
J gene: TRBJ1-1
D gene: .

CDR3 DNA: TGCGCCAGCAGCCAGATCTTCTCGAATAGGGACAATCTTGGTGGCTACACCTTC
CDR3 protein: CASSQIFSNRDNLGGYTF
V gene: TRBV4-3
clone size: .
J gene: TRBJ1-2
D gene: .

CDR3 DNA: TGTGCCAGTACCCCACTTAGACATACGAACACCGGGGAGCTGTTTTTT
CDR3 protein: CASTPLRHTNTGELFF
V gene: TRBV19
clone size: .
J gene: TRBJ2-2
D gene: .

CDR3 DNA: TGTGCCGGCTCACGAAAGGAAGGTTTAACCGATAATGAAAAACTGTTTTTT
CDR3 protein: CAGSRKEGLTDNEKLFF
V gene: TRBV18
clone size: .
J gene: TRBJ1-4
D gene: .

CDR3 DNA: TGTGCCAGCAGTATACCGGGAGCGAACACCGGGGAGCTGTTTTTT
CDR3 protein: CASSIPGANTGELFF
V gene: TRBV7-3
clone size: .
J gene: TRBJ2-2
D gene: .

CDR3 DNA: TGTGCCAGCAGCGCGGGGGGTGAGTCCTACGAGCAGTACTTC
CDR3 protein: CASSAGGESYEQYF
V gene: TRBV9
clone size: .
J gene: TRBJ2-7
D gene: TRBD2

CDR3 DNA: TGTGCCAGCAGTTTTGGGGACAGCGCCTACCAAGAGACCCAGTACTTC
CDR3 protein: CASSFGDSAYQETQYF
V gene: TRBV28
clone size: .
J gene: TRBJ2-5
D gene: TRBD1

CDR3 DNA: TGCGCCAGCAGCCAAGATCCACTAGAGGGCCGGGGCAATGAGCAGTTCTTC
CDR3 protein: CASSQDPLEGRGNEQFF
V gene: TRBV4-1
clone size: .
J gene: TRBJ2-1
D gene: .

CDR3 DNA: TGTGCCAGCAGCCCCAGGGGGCGCGGGGTTAATGAAAAACTGTTTTTT
CDR3 protein: CASSPRGRGVNEKLFF
V gene: TRBV7-3
clone size: .
J gene: TRBJ1-4
D gene: TRBD1

CDR3 DNA: TGTGCCAGCAGCTTCGGACGGGGGCCCACAGATACGCAGTATTTT
CDR3 protein: CASSFGRGPTDTQYF
V gene: TRBV7-3
clone size: .
J gene: TRBJ2-3
D gene: .

CDR3 DNA: TGTGCCAGCAGCCCCTCTCCGGGACGGAACTATGGCTACACCTTC
CDR3 protein: CASSPSPGRNYGYTF
V gene: TRBV7-9
clone size: once
J gene: TRBJ1-2
D gene: .

CDR3 DNA: TGTGCCAGCAGCGGACCGGTAGATACGCAGTATTTT
CDR3 protein: CASSGPVDTQYF
V gene: TRBV9
clone size: .
J gene: TRBJ2-3
D gene: .

CDR3 DNA: TGCGCCAGCAGCTCCCCGGCTAGCGGGCCCACAGCCTACGAGCAGTACTTC
CDR3 protein: CASSSPASGPTAYEQYF
V gene: TRBV5-1
clone size: .
J gene: TRBJ2-7
D gene: TRBD2

CDR3 DNA: TGTGCCAGCAGTGGCTCTTGGAATGAGCAGTTCTTC
CDR3 protein: CASSGSWNEQFF
V gene: TRBV25-1
clone size: .
J gene: TRBJ2-1
D gene: .

CDR3 DNA: TGTGCCAGCAGCTTAGATTGGGGAGGGCACTACGAGCAGTACTTC
CDR3 protein: CASSLDWGGHYEQYF
V gene: TRBV7-6
clone size: .
J gene: TRBJ2-7
D gene: TRBD2

CDR3 DNA: TGCGCCAGCAGCCAAGATCCGGAGGGGGCGACTAATGAAAAACTGTTTTTT
CDR3 protein: CASSQDPEGATNEKLFF
V gene: TRBV4-3
clone size: .
J gene: TRBJ1-4
D gene: TRBD1

CDR3 DNA: TGTGCCAGCAGCCAGGGGACGACGGGTCTGTACGAGCAGTACTTC
CDR3 protein: CASSQGTTGLYEQYF
V gene: TRBV14
clone size: .
J gene: TRBJ2-7
D gene: .

CDR3 DNA: TGCAGTTCGGCCATCCCGAACACCGGGGAGCTGTTTTTT
CDR3 protein: CSSAIPNTGELFF
V gene: TRBV29-1
clone size: .
J gene: TRBJ2-2
D gene: .

CDR3 DNA: TGTGCCAGCAGTTTCGTACGTTTAGGCACTGAAGCTTTCTTT
CDR3 protein: CASSFVRLGTEAFF
V gene: TRBV27
clone size: .
J gene: TRBJ1-1
D gene: .

CDR3 DNA: TGTGCCAGCAGTGAAACGGGACTAGCCCACGAGCAGTACTTC
CDR3 protein: CASSETGLAHEQYF
V gene: TRBV6-1
clone size: .
J gene: TRBJ2-7
D gene: TRBD2

CDR3 DNA: TGTGCCAGCAGCGTAGGGAGGGGGCCGACCTACGAGCAGTACTTC
CDR3 protein: CASSVGRGPTYEQYF
V gene: TRBV9
clone size: .
J gene: TRBJ2-7
D gene: .

CDR3 DNA: TGTGCCAGCAGTTTATCGACTAGCGGGGCCCAGTACTTC
CDR3 protein: CASSLSTSGAQYF
V gene: TRBV27
clone size: .
J gene: TRBJ2-5
D gene: TRBD2

CDR3 DNA: TGTGCCAGCAGCCCACGACAAAACAATGAGCAGTTCTTC
CDR3 protein: CASSPRQNNEQFF
V gene: TRBV11-2
clone size: .
J gene: TRBJ2-1
D gene: .

CDR3 DNA: TGTGCCAGCAGCCCCGGGGGACTAGCGGTCCACGAGCAGTACTTC
CDR3 protein: CASSPGGLAVHEQYF
V gene: TRBV13
clone size: .
J gene: TRBJ2-7
D gene: TRBD2

CDR3 DNA: TGTGCCAGCAGATCCGCCGGGACCTATGAGCAGTTCTTC
CDR3 protein: CASRSAGTYEQFF
V gene: TRBV5-5
clone size: .
J gene: TRBJ2-1
D gene: .

CDR3 DNA: TGTGCCAGCAGCTTATTAAACGAGAACTATGGCTACACCTTC
CDR3 protein: CASSLLNENYGYTF
V gene: TRBV7-9
clone size: .
J gene: TRBJ1-2
D gene: .

CDR3 DNA: TGTGCCAGCAGCTTCTGGGGGACTGAAGCTTTCTTT
CDR3 protein: CASSFWGTEAFF
V gene: TRBV7-9
clone size: few
J gene: TRBJ1-1
D gene: .